The 15 T cell receptor beta chains below were found in one sample sequenced in a study of cytomegalovirus exposure and HLA in healthy donors. Amplification used 60 Vbeta primers and 13 Jbeta primers. Assay: immunoSEQ multiplex PCR; the TCRdb copy retains only in-frame clones and omits some. The repertoire holds 180,000 or so clones, about 85% seen once, with under 6% in the top ten. Sequencing input: PBMCs. The receptor source for this set is a woman between 45 and 60 years old in good health and CMV-seropositive.

V and J are TRBV27 and TRBJ2-5; D perhaps matches TRBD2 (6 bases). With the DNA end fitting TRBJ2-7 better, the J assignment may be wrong. The CDR3 is made up of 14 amino acids. In germline, CDR1 is MNHEY, CDR2 SMNVEV (reference sequence). The DNA for the CDR3 is TGTGCCAGCAGTTCCGGAGGGTTCTCCTACGAGCAGTACTTC. It encodes CASSSGGFSYEQYF.

The V gene is TRBV6-6, the J gene TRBJ2-7; possibly TRBD2 for D (6 bases). From germline, CDR1 is MNHNY and CDR2 SVGAGI (reference sequence). The CDR3 has 14 residues. Trimming took 6 bases from V and 6 from J, leaving 18 bases between them. The CDR3 loop is CASSRLGGEFEQYF. As DNA, the CDR3 is TGTGCCAGCAGCCGTCTCGGAGGGGAATTCGAGCAGTACTTC.

The chain combines TRBV12-5 with TRBJ2-5; TRBD1 matches 7 bases. The CDR3 consists of 13 residues. V lost 8 bases to trimming and J lost 4 bases; unmatched junction nucleotides: 7. Germline V gene sequence: CDR1 LGHNT, CDR2 FRNRAP. The CDR3 DNA follows: TGTGCTAGTCCACAAGGACAGGTAGAGACCCAGTACTTC. Residues: CASPQGQVETQYF. Supplemented by reference TRBV12-5 and TRBJ2-5, the full variable domain reads DARVTQTPRHKVTEMGQEVTMRCQPILGHNTVFWYRQTMMQGLELLAYFRNRAPLDDSGMPKDRFSAEMPDATLATLKIQPSEPRDSAVYFCASPQGQVETQYFGPGTRLLVL.

V and J are TRBV28 and TRBJ1-1, with 7 positions matching TRBD1. The V and J ends lost 7 bases and 3 bases, in that order; junction bases with no gene match: 11. Germline assignment: CDR1 MDHEN and CDR2 SYDVKM. The CDR3 spans 15 residues. CDR3 protein: CASTDLTGWDTEAFF. CDR3 nucleotides: TGTGCCAGCACCGACCTGACAGGGTGGGACACTGAAGCTTTCTTT. The whole variable domain, remainder taken from reference TRBV28 and TRBJ1-1, is DVKVTQSSRYLVKRTGEKVFLECVQDMDHENMFWYRQDPGLGLRLIYFSYDVKMKEKGDIPEGYSVSREKKERFSLILESASTNQTSMYLCASTDLTGWDTEAFFGQGTRLTVV.

The chain recombines TRBV5-6 with TRBJ1-2; D is perhaps TRBD1 (6 bases). Trimming removed 0 bases from V and 4 bases from J, with 16 bases in between. The germline V gene has CDR1 SGHDT and CDR2 YYEEEE. CDR3 length equals 16 residues. CDR3 region: CASSLGVRGNSYGYTF. As DNA, the CDR3 is TGTGCCAGCAGCTTGGGAGTCAGGGGAAATAGCTATGGCTACACCTTC.

J is TRBJ2-7 and V is TRBV7-9, with 8 nucleotides matching TRBD1. The CDR3 extends over 17 amino acids. J was trimmed by 0 bases and V by 1 base; bases with no gene match: 8. CDR1 is SEHNR, CDR2 FQNEAQ, per germline (reference sequence). CDR3 nucleotide sequence: TGTGCCAGCAGCTTAGTTGGCGGGGACAGGCGCTCCTACGAGCAGTACTTC. Its protein product is CASSLVGGDRRSYEQYF.

J is TRBJ1-4 and V is TRBV19; 10 bases map to TRBD1. The CDR3 consists of 17 residues. V lost 6 bases, J lost 0 bases, and 7 bases stayed unmatched. The germline V gene encodes CDR1 LNHDA and CDR2 SQIVND (reference sequence). CDR3: CASSAGTGVATNEKLFF. The CDR3 bases are TGTGCCAGTAGCGCCGGGACAGGGGTTGCAACTAATGAAAAACTGTTTTTT.

The chain couples TRBV7-3 to TRBJ1-6, with D hard to call. The V end was cut by 5 bases, the J end by 6 bases, with 8 bases between. Germline V gene lookup returns CDR1 SGHTA and CDR2 FQGTGA. This CDR3 has 13 residues. This CDR3 is CASSRGPNSPLHF. CDR3 in DNA: TGTGCCAGCAGCCGAGGCCCTAATTCACCCCTCCACTTT.

This clone is a singleton in its sample. CDR3 nucleotides: TGCGCCAGCAGCCAAGGGAGGGGACAGGGGGCACATGGCTACACCTTC. Translation gives CASSQGRGQGAHGYTF. The chain uses TRBV4-1 and TRBJ1-2, with 12 bases identical to TRBD1. CDR3 length equals 16 residues. Unmatched junction bases numbered 6, after V lost 1 base and J lost 6 bases. Germline CDR1 reads MGHRA; CDR2 reads YSYEKL.

The genes are TRBV5-1 and TRBJ2-4, with D tentatively TRBD1 (5 bases). Germline V CDR1 and CDR2: SGHRS, YFSETQ. The CDR3 runs 16 residues. The ends were cut back, 0 bases at V and 0 bases at J, with 10 bases in the middle. The CDR3 loop reads CASSLGYRGAKNIQYF. The CDR3 DNA reads as TGCGCCAGCAGCTTGGGGTATAGGGGAGCCAAAAACATTCAGTACTTC.

The CDR3 sequence is CASSFRDRGLETQYF. CDR3 nucleotide sequence: TGTGCCAGCAGCTTTCGGGACAGGGGGCTAGAGACCCAGTACTTC. The chain has TRBV11-1 and TRBJ2-5; 12 bases agree with TRBD1. The germline gives CDR1 SGHAT, CDR2 FQDESV (reference sequence). The CDR3 runs to 15 residues. Trimming took 3 bases from V and 4 from J; bases not matched to a gene: 3. Full variable domain (remainder filled in from reference TRBV11-1 and TRBJ2-5): EAEVAQSPRYKITEKSQAVAFWCDPISGHATLYWYRQILGQGPELLVQFQDESVVDDSQLPKDRFSAERLKGVDSTLKIQPAELGDSAMYLCASSFRDRGLETQYFGPGTRLLVL.

This clone was picked up a small number of times. V is TRBV4-3 and J is TRBJ2-6, with D possibly matching TRBD1 (6 bases). The CDR3 extends over 16 amino acids. V lost 3 bases and J 0 bases, leaving 9 bases between the germline ends. Germline V gene data show CDR1 as LGHNA and CDR2 as YSLEER. The CDR3 coding sequence is TGCGCCAGCAGCCAGAGGGGGATCTCTGGGGCCAACGTCCTGACTTTC. This translates into CASSQRGISGANVLTF.

This chain links TRBV9 with TRBJ2-2, with TRBD2 matching 9 bases. Germline V CDR1 and CDR2: SGDLS, YYNGEE. The CDR3 loop spans 18 amino acids. J lost 1 base, V lost 4 bases, and 11 bases had no gene match. The CDR3 is CASSRLSSGSLNTGELFF. In nucleotides, the CDR3 is TGTGCCAGCAGCCGCCTCAGTAGCGGGAGCTTGAACACCGGGGAGCTGTTTTTT.

This clone was seen just once. CDR3 in amino acids: CASRRGGLAGVQYF. The CDR3 region has the DNA TGTGCCAGCAGAAGGGGGGGACTAGCGGGAGTTCAGTACTTC. The J gene is TRBJ2-7, the V gene TRBV6-5; TRBD2 aligns across 14 bases. This CDR3 is 14 amino acids long. The V gene's germline CDR1 is MNHEY and CDR2 SVGAGI. The ends lost 6 bases at V and 10 bases at J; junction bases unmatched: 8.

This chain joins TRBV11-1 and TRBJ1-1; D possibly corresponds to TRBD1 (5 bases). Trimming stripped 8 bases from V and 0 bases from J, with 16 bases between. The CDR3 is 15 amino acids. Germline values: CDR1 SGHAT, CDR2 FQDESV (reference sequence). CDR3 sequence reads: CASSGRGFMNTEAFF. The CDR3 DNA follows: TGTGCCAGCTCGGGTAGGGGTTTCATGAACACTGAAGCTTTCTTT.